This T cell receptor (beta chain) emerged from a study of T cell responses to AZD1222 COVID-19 vaccine. Study-wide results and limits: Females made up more of the donors, who were largely white British, and clonal diversity may have come out too low. At 160-218 and 743-854, vaccine-associated CD4 TCRs were dominant, and they spanned spike. Spike-specific TCR breadth and depth rose after two AZD1222 doses.

Of note for this clone: What it recognizes is unknown.

Assay used: immunoSEQ multiplex PCR; TCRdb lists only in-frame clones, some missing. The sample lists approximately 200,000 clones; 90% to 95% were seen once. The germline V gene has CDR1 LNHDA and CDR2 SQIVND (reference sequence). CDR3 length: 13 amino acids. V lost 5 bases and J 5 bases, leaving 12 bases between the germline ends. This TCR was sampled from an adult who received the AZD1222 COVID-19 vaccine. The V and J genes are TRBV19 and TRBJ1-2, with a weak D call TRBD1 (6 bases). The source was peripheral blood, collected 28 days after the second AZD1222 dose. The CDR3 bases are TGTGCCAGTAGTCTTGATACAGGGTATGGCTACACCTTC. It yields the protein CASSLDTGYGYTF.